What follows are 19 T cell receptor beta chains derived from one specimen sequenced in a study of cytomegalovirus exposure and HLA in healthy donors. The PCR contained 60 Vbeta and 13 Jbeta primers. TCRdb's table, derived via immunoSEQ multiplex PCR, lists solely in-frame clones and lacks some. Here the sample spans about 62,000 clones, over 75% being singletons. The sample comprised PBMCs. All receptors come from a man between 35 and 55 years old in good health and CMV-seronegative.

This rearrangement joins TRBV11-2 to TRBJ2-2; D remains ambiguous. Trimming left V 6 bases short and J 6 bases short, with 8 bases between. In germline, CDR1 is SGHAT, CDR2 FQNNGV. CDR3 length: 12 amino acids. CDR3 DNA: TGTGCCAGCAGAAACCAGGCCGGGGAGCTGTTTTTT. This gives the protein CASRNQAGELFF.

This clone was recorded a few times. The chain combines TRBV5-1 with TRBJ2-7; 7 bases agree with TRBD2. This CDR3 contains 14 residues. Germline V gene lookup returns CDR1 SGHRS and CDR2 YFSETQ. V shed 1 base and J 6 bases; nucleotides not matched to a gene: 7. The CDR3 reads CASSLRAGVAEQYF. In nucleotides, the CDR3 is TGCGCCAGCAGCTTGAGGGCGGGAGTGGCCGAGCAGTACTTC.

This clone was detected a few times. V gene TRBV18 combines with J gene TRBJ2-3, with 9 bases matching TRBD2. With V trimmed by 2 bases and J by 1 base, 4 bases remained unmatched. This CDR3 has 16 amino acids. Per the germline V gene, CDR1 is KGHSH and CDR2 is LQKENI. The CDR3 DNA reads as TGTGCCAGCTCACCAAGTGCGGGAGGGGGCACAGATACGCAGTATTTT. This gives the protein CASSPSAGGGTDTQYF.

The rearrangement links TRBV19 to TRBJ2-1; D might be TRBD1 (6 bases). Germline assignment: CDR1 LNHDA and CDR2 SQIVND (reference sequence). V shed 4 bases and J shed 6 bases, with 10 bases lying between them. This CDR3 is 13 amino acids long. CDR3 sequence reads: CASSTTGTNEQFF. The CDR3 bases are TGTGCCAGTAGTACGACAGGAACCAATGAGCAGTTCTTC.

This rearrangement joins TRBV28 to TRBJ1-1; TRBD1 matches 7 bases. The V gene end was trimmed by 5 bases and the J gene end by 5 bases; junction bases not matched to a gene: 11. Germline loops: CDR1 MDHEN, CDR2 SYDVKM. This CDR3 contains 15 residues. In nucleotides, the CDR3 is TGTGCCAGCAGTCGTGGCGGGACCAGGGGGACTGAAGCTTTCTTT. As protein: CASSRGGTRGTEAFF.

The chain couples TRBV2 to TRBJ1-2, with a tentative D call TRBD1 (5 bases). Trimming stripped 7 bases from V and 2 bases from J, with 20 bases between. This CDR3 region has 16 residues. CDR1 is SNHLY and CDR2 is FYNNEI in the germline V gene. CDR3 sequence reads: CASNEFLRDSNYGYTF. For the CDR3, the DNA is TGTGCCAGCAACGAGTTTCTTAGGGACTCCAACTATGGCTACACCTTC.

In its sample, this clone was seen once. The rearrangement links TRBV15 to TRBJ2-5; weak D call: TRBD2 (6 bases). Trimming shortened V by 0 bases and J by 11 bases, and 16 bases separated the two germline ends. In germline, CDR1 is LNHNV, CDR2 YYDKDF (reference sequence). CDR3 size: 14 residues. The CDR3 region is CATSRDRLAWEQYF. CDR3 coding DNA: TGTGCCACCAGCAGAGATCGCCTAGCGTGGGAGCAGTACTTC.

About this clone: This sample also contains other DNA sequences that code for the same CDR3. This chain's CDR3 is CASSSGQGNEKLFF. In DNA, the CDR3 is TGTGCCAGCAGTTCAGGACAGGGAAACGAAAAACTGTTTTTT. The gene calls are TRBV7-9 and TRBJ1-4, with 8 bases aligning to TRBD1. J gave up 8 bases and V 6 bases, and 8 bases lay outside the gene matches. The CDR3 spans 14 residues. CDR1 is SEHNR, CDR2 FQNEAQ, per germline (reference sequence).

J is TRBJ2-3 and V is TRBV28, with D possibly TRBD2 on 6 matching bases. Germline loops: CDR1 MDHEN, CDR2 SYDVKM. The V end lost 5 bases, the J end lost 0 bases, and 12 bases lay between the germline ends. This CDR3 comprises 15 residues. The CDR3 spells CASSGEVTSTDTQYF. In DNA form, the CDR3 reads TGTGCCAGCAGTGGGGAGGTCACTAGCACAGATACGCAGTATTTT.

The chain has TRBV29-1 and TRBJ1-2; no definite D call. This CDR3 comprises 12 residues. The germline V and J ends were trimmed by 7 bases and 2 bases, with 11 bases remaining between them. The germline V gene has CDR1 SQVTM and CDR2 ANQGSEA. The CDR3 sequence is CSAGAGNYGYTF. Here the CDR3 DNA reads TGCAGCGCTGGAGCGGGAAACTATGGCTACACCTTC.

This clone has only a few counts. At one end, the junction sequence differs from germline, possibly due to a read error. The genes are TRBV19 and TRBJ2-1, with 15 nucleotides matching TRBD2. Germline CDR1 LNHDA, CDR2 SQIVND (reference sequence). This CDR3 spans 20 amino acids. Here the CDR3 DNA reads TGTGCCAGTACTCCCGGACTAGCGGGAGGGGGGGGGCACTCCTCCAATGAGCAGTTCTTC. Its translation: CASTPGLAGGGGHSSNEQFF.

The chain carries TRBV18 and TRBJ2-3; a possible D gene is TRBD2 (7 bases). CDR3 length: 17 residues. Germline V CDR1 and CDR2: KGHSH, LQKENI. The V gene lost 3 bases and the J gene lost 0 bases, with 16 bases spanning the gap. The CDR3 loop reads CASSPMAGATSTDTQYF. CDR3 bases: TGTGCCAGCTCACCTATGGCGGGGGCTACTAGCACAGATACGCAGTATTTT.

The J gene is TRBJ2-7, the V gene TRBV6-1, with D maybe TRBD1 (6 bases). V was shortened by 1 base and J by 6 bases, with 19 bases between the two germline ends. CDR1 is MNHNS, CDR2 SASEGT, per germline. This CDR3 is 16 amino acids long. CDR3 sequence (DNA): TGTGCCAGCAGTGAAGTCAGACAGGCTCGGTCTTCCGAGCAGTACTTC. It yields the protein CASSEVRQARSSEQYF.

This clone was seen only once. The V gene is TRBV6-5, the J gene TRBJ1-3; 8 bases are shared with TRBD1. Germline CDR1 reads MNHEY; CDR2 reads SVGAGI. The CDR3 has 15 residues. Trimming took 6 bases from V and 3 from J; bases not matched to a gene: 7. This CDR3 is CASREGTGLGNTIYF. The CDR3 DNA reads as TGTGCCAGCAGGGAGGGGACAGGACTTGGAAACACCATATATTTT.

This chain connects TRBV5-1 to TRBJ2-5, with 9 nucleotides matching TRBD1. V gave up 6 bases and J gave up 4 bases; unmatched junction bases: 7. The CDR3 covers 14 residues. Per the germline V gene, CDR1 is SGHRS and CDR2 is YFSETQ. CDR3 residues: CASTTGQGRETQYF. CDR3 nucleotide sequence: TGCGCCAGCACCACGGGACAGGGAAGAGAGACCCAGTACTTC.

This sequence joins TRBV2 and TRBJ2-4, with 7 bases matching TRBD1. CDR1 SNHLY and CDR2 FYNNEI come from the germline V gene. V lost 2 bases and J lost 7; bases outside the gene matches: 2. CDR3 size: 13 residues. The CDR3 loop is CASSERTGNIQYF. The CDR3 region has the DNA TGTGCCAGCAGTGAAAGGACAGGTAACATTCAGTACTTC.

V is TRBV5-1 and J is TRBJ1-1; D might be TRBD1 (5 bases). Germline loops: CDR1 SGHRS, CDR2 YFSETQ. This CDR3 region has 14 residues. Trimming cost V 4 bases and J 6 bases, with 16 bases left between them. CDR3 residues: CASSLGTSGAEAFF. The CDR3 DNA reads TGCGCCAGCAGCCTAGGGACCTCGGGGGCTGAAGCTTTCTTT.

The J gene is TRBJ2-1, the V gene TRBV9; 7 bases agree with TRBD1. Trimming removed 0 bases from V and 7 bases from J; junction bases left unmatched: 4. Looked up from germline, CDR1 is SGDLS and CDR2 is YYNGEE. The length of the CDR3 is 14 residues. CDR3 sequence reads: CASSVDRGRNEQFF. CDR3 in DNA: TGTGCCAGCAGCGTAGATAGGGGGCGGAATGAGCAGTTCTTC.

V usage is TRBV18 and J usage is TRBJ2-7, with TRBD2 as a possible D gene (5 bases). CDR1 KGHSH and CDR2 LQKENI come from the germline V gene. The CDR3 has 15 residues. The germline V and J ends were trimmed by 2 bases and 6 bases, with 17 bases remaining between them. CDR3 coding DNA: TGTGCCAGCTCACCATCGGCCGGACTTGGCGCCGAGCAGTACTTC. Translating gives CASSPSAGLGAEQYF.